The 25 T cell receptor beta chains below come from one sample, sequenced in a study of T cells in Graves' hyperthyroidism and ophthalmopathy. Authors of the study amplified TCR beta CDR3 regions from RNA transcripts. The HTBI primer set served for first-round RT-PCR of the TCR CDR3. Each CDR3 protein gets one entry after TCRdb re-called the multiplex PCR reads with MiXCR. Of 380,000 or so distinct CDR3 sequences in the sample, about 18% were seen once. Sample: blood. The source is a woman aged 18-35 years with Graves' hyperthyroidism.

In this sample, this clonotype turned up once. Written as DNA, the CDR3 is TGTGCCAGCAGTCGGGGGTCGGTTCGACATGGCTACACCTTC. As protein: CASSRGSVRHGYTF. The V and J genes are TRBV12-3 or TRBV12-4 and TRBJ1-2; D is possibly TRBD1 (5 bases). Trimming stripped 5 bases from V and 6 bases from J, with 16 bases between. CDR3 size: 14 residues.

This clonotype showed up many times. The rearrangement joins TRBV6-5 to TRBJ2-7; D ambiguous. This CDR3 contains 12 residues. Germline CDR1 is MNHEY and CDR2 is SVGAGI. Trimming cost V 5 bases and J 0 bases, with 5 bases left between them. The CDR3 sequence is CASSPHSYEQYF. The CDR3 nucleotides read TGTGCCAGCAGTCCTCACTCCTACGAGCAGTACTTC.

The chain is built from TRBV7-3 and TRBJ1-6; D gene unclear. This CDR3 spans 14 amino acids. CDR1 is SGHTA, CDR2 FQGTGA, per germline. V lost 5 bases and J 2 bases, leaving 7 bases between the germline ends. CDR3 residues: CASSLHPYNSPLHF. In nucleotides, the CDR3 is TGTGCCAGCAGCCTTCATCCCTATAATTCACCCCTCCACTTT.

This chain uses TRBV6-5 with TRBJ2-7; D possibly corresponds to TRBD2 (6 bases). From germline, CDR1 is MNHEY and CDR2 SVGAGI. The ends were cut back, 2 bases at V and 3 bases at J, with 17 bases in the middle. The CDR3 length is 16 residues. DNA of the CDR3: TGTGCCAGCAGTTACAGGGCCAATAGCGGATACTACGAGCAGTACTTC. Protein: CASSYRANSGYYEQYF.

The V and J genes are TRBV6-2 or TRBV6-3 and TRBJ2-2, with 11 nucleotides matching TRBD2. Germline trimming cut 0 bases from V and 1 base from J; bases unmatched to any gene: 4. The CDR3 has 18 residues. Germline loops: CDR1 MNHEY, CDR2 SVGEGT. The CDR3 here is CASSYSPGLAENTGELFF. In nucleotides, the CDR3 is TGTGCCAGCAGTTACTCGCCGGGACTAGCGGAGAACACCGGGGAGCTGTTTTTT.

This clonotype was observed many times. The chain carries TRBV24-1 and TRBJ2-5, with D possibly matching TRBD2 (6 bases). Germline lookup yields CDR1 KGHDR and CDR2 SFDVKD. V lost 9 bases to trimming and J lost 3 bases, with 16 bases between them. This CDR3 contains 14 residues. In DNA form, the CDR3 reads TGTGCCACCGCCGGCGGGGAGGTGGAAGAGACCCAGTACTTC. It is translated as CATAGGEVEETQYF.

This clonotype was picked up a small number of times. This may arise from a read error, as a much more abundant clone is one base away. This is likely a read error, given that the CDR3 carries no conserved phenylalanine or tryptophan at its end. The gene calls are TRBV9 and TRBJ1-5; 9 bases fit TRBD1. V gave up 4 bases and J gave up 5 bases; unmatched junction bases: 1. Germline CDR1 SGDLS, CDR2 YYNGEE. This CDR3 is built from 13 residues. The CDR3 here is CASSRTGDQPQHL. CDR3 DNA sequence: TGTGCCAGCAGCCGGACAGGGGATCAGCCCCAGCATCTT.

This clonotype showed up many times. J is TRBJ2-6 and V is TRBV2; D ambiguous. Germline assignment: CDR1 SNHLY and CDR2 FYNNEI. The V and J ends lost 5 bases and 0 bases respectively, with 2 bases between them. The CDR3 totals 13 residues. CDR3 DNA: TGTGCCAGCAGTCGCTCTGGGGCCAACGTCCTGACTTTC. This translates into CASSRSGANVLTF.

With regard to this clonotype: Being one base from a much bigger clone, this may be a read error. The CDR3 protein is CASNDMLTYEQYV. In DNA, the CDR3 is TGTGCCAGCAATGACATGCTTACCTACGAGCAGTACGTC. The V and J genes are TRBV28 and TRBJ2-7; D is ambiguous. Trimming took off 7 bases at V and 2 bases at J, with 12 bases between the two ends. CDR1 MDHEN and CDR2 SYDVKM come from the germline V gene. This CDR3 comprises 13 residues.

CDR3 nucleotides: TGTGCTAGTGGTTTGCGCCGGGGGGAGCTGTTTTTT. Protein product: CASGLRRGELFF. The chain employs TRBV12-5 and TRBJ2-2; D is ambiguous. Germline lookup yields CDR1 LGHNT and CDR2 FRNRAP. The CDR3 runs to 12 residues. Trimming cost V 2 bases and J 8 bases, with 6 bases left between them. Variable domain in full (rest from reference TRBV12-5 and TRBJ2-2): DARVTQTPRHKVTEMGQEVTMRCQPILGHNTVFWYRQTMMQGLELLAYFRNRAPLDDSGMPKDRFSAEMPDATLATLKIQPSEPRDSAVYFCASGLRRGELFFGEGSRLTVL.

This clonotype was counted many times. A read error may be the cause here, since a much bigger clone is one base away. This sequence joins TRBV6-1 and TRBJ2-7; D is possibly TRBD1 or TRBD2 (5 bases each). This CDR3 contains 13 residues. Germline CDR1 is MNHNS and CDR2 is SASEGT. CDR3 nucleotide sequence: TGTGCCAGCAGTCCGGGACGCGATCTCGAGCAGCACTTC. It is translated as CASSPGRDLEQHF.

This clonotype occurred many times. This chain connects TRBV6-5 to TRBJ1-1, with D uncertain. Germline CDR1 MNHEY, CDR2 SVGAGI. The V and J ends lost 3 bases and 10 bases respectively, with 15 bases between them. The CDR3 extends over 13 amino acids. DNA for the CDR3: TGTGCCAGCAGTTATGGAAACATAAAGGGAGCTTTCTTT. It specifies CASSYGNIKGAFF.

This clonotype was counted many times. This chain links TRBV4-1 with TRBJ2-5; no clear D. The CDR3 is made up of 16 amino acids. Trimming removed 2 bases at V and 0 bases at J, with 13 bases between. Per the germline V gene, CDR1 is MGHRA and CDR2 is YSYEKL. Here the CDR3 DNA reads TGCGCCAGCAGCCAATCCCCCTCACCGTACCAAGAGACCCAGTACTTC. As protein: CASSQSPSPYQETQYF.

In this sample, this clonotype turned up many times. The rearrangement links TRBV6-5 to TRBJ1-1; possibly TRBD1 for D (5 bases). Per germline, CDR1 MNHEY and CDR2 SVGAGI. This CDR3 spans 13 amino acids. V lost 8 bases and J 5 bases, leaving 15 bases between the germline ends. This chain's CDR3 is CASPPSGRTEAFF. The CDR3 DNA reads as TGTGCCAGCCCGCCCTCAGGGAGGACTGAAGCTTTCTTT.

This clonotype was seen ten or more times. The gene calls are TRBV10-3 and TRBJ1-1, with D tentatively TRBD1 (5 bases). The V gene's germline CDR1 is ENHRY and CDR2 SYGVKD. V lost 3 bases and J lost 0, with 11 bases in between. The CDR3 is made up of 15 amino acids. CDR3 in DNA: TGTGCCATCAGTGATCTGGCCAGGGTGAACACTGAAGCTTTCTTT. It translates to CAISDLARVNTEAFF.

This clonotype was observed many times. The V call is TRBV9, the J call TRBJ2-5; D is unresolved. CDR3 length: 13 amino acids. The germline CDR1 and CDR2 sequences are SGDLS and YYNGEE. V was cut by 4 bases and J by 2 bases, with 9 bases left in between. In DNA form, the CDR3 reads TGTGCCAGCAGCTCCAGCCCTCAAGAGACCCAGTACTTC. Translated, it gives CASSSSPQETQYF.

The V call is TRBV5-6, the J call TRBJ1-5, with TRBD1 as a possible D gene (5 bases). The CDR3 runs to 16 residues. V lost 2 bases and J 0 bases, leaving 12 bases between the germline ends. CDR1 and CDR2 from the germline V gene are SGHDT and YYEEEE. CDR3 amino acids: CASSLFWGNSNQPQHF. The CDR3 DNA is TGTGCCAGCAGCTTATTCTGGGGGAATAGCAATCAGCCCCAGCATTTT.

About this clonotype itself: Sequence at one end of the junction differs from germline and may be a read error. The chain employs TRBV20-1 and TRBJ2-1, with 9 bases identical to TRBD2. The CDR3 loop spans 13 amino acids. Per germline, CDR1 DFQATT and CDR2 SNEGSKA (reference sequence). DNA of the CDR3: TGCAGTGCTCGCGGGGGGGCCTACAGTGAGCAGTTCTTC. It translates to CSARGGAYSEQFF.

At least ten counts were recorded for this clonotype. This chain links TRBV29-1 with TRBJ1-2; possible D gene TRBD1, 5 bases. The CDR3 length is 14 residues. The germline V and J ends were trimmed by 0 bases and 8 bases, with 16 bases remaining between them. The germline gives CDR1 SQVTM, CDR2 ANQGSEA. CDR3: CSVEDPGRDRGYTF. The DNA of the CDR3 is TGCAGCGTTGAAGATCCGGGCAGGGATAGGGGCTACACCTTC.

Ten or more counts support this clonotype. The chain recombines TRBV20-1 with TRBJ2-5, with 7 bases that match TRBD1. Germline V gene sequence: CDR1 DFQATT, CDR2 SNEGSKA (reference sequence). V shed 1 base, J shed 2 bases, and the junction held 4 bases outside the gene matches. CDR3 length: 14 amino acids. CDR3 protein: CSARAGTEQETQYF. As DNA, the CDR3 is TGCAGTGCTAGAGCCGGGACAGAACAAGAGACCCAGTACTTC.

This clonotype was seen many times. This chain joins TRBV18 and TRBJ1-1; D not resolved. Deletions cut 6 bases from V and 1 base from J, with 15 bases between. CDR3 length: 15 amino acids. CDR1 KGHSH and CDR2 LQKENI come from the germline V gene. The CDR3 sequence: CASSHHRAENTEAFF. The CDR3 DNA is TGTGCCAGCTCCCACCATAGGGCAGAGAACACTGAAGCTTTCTTT.

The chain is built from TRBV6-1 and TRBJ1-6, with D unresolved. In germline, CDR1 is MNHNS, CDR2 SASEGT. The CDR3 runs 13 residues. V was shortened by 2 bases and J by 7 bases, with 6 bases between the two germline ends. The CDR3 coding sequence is TGTGCCAGCAGTGAACAGTACAATTCACCCCTCCACTTT. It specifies CASSEQYNSPLHF.

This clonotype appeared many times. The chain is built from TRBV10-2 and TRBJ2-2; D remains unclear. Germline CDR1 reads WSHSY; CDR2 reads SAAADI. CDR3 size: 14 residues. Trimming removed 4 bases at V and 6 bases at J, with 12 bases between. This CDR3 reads CASSVRVAAGELFF. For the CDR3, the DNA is TGCGCCAGCAGTGTTCGGGTGGCGGCCGGGGAGCTGTTTTTT.

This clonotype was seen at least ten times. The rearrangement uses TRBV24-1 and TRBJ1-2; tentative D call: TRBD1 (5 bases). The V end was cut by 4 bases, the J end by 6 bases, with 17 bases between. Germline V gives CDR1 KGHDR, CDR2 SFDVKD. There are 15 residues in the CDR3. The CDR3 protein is CATSDPGRQTHGYTF. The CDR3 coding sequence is TGTGCCACCAGTGACCCCGGGAGACAGACCCATGGCTACACCTTC.

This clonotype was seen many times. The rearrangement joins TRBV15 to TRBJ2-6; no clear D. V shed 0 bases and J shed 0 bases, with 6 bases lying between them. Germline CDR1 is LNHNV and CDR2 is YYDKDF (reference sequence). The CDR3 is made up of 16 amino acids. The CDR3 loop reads CATSRELGSGANVLTF. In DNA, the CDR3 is TGTGCCACCAGCAGAGAACTGGGCTCTGGGGCCAACGTCCTGACTTTC.